This T cell receptor (beta chain) derives from a study of blood T cell repertoires in COVID-19. This CDR3 comprises 15 residues. The germline gives CDR1 KGHSH, CDR2 LQKENI. Between the trimmed V and J ends, which lost 6 bases and 2 bases, there was a span of 14 bases. This study enrolled people aged roughly 18 to 89 from about two dozen US geographic areas. Method: immunoSEQ multiplex PCR; TCRdb's copy keeps in-frame clones and lacks some. The table records about 220,000 clones, around 87% of them present only once. The receptor was derived from a woman between 18 and 29 years old in a cohort exposed to, infected with or recovered from COVID-19 (not recorded which). Sequenced input: PBMCs or T cells enriched from blood (not recorded which). The chain recombines TRBV18 with TRBJ2-1, with D possibly TRBD1 on 5 matching bases. The CDR3 DNA reads as TGTGCCAGCTCGCCAATTACCAGGGCCTACAATGAGCAGTTCTTC. Its protein is CASSPITRAYNEQFF.